This T cell receptor beta chain was profiled in a study of technical replicates of blood from a few donors. This CDR3 is built from 12 residues. V was pared by 2 bases and J by 4 bases, with 4 bases between. CDR1 and CDR2 (germline): SGHVS, FQNEAQ. Sequencing used immunoSEQ multiplex PCR; TCRdb keeps in-frame clones, though not all of them. The sample includes over 85,000 clones, roughly 95% of them seen just once. The chain recombines TRBV7-8 with TRBJ2-3; D gene ambiguous. The source is a human donor in good health. The sequenced sample was T cells isolated from PBMCs. Written as DNA, the CDR3 is TGTGCCAGCAGCTTAAGCGCAGATACGCAGTATTTT. It yields the protein CASSLSADTQYF.